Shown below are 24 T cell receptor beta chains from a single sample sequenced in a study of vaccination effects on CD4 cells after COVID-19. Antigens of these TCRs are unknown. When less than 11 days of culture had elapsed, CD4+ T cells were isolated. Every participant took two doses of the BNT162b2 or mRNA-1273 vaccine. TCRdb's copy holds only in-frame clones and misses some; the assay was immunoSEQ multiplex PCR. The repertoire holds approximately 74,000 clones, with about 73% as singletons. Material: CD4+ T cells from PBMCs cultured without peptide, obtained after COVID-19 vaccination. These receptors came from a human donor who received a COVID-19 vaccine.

CDR3 nucleotide sequence: TGCGCCAGCAGCTTGGGGCAGGGGAGGGACTATGGCTACACCTTC. As protein: CASSLGQGRDYGYTF. This chain connects TRBV5-1 to TRBJ1-2; D may be TRBD1 (6 bases). The CDR3 consists of 15 residues. The germline gives CDR1 SGHRS, CDR2 YFSETQ. Trimming removed 0 bases from V and 3 bases from J, with 12 bases in between.

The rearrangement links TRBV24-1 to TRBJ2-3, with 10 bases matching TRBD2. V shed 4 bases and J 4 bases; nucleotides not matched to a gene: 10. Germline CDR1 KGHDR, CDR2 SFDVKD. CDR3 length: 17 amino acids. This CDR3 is CATSEPRLAGGADTQYF. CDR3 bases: TGTGCCACCAGTGAGCCCAGACTAGCGGGTGGGGCAGATACGCAGTATTTT.

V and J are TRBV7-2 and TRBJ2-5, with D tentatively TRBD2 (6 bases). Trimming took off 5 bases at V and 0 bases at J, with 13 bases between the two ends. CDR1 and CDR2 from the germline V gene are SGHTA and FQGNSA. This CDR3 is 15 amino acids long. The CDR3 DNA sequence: TGTGCCAGCAGCCCTTACGCGGGACACCAAGAGACCCAGTACTTC. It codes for CASSPYAGHQETQYF.

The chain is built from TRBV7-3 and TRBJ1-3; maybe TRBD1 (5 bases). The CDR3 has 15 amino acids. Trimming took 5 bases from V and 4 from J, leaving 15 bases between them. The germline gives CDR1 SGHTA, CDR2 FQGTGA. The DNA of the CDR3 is TGTGCCAGCAGCCGCGACAGCTCTCACGGAAACACCATATATTTT. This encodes CASSRDSSHGNTIYF.

The CDR3 nucleotides read TGTGCCAGCAGCTCGGACAGGGTTACTGAAGCTTTCTTT. This encodes CASSSDRVTEAFF. The chain links TRBV6-5 to TRBJ1-1; TRBD1 matches at 8 bases. CDR3 length equals 13 residues. With V trimmed by 6 bases and J by 5 bases, 5 bases remained unmatched. Germline V gives CDR1 MNHEY, CDR2 SVGAGI.

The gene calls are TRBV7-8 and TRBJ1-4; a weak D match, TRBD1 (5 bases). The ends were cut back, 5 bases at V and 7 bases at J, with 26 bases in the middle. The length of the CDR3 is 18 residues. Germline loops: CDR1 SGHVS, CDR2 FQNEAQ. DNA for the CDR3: TGTGCCAGCAGCCTAAAAATAAGGACCCTCGGCGGGGGTGAAAAACTGTTTTTT. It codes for CASSLKIRTLGGGEKLFF.

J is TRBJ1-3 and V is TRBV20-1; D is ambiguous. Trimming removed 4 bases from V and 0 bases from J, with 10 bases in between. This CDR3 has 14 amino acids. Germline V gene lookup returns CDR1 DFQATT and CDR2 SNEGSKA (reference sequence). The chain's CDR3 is CSAIEKSSGNTIYF. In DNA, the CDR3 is TGCAGTGCTATTGAGAAATCCTCTGGAAACACCATATATTTT.

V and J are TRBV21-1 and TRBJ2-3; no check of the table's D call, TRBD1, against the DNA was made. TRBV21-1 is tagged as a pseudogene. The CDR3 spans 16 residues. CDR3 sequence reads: CASSRIGQTITDTQYF. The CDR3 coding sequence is TGTGCCAGCAGCAGAATCGGACAGACCATCACAGATACGCAGTATTTT.

The CDR3 is CASSEGGRTGHGYTF. The CDR3 bases are TGCGCCAGCAGTGAGGGAGGCAGGACGGGCCATGGCTACACCTTC. This chain links TRBV10-2 with TRBJ1-2; D is undetermined. Germline V lookup: CDR1 WSHSY, CDR2 SAAADI. The CDR3 totals 15 residues. V shed 2 bases and J shed 6 bases, with 16 bases lying between them.

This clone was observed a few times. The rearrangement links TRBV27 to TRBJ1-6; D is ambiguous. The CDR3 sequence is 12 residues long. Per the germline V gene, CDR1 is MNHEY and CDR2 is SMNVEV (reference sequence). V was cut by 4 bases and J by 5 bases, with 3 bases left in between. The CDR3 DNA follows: TGTGCCAGCAGTTCCAATAATTCACCCCTCCACTTT. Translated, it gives CASSSNNSPLHF.

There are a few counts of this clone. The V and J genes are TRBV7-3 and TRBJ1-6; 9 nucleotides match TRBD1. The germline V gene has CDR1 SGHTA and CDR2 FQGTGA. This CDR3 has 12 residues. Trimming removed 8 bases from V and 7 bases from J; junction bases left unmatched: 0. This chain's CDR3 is CASGQGNSPLHF. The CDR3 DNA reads TGTGCCAGCGGACAGGGGAATTCACCCCTCCACTTT.

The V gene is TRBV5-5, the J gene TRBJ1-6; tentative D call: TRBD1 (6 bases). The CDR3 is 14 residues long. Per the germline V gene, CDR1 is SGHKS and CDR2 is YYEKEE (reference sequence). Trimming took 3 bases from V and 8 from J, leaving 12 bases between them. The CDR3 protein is CASSSGQPYSPLHF. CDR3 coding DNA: TGTGCCAGCAGCTCTGGACAGCCATATTCACCCCTCCACTTT.

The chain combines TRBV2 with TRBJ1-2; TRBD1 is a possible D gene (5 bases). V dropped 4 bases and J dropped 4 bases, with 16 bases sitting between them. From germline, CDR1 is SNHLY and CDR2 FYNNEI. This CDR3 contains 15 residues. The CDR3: CASSADRGHTYGYTF. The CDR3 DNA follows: TGTGCCAGCAGTGCTGATAGGGGTCATACCTATGGCTACACCTTC.

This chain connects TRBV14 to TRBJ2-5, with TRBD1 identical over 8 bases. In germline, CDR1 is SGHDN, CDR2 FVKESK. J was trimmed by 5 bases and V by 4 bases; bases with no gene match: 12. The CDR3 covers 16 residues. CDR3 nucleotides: TGTGCCAGCAGCCCTAGGGACAGGATCGGGCGGGAGACCCAGTACTTC. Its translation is CASSPRDRIGRETQYF. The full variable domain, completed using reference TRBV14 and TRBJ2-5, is EAGVTQFPSHSVIEKGQTVTLRCDPISGHDNLYWYRRVMGKEIKFLLHFVKESKQDESGMPNNRFLAERTGGTYSTLKVQPAELEDSGVYFCASSPRDRIGRETQYFGPGTRLLVL.

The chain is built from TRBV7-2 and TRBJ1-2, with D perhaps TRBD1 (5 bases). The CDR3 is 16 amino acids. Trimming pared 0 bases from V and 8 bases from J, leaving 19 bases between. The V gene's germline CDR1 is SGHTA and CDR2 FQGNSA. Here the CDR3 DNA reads TGTGCCAGCAGCTTAGCCCCGGGACCGGGGAATGGCGGCTACACCTTC. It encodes CASSLAPGPGNGGYTF. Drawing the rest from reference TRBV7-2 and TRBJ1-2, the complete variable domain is GAGVSQSPSNKVTEKGKDVELRCDPISGHTALYWYRQSLGQGLEFLIYFQGNSAPDKSGLPSDRFSAERTGGSVSTLTIQRTQQEDSAVYLCASSLAPGPGNGGYTFGSGTRLTVV.

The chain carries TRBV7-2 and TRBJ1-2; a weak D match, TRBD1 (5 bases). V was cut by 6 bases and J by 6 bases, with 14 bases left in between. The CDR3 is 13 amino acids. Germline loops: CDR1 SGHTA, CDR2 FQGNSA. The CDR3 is CASSSRDGHGYTF. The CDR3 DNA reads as TGTGCCAGCAGTTCCAGGGACGGGCATGGCTACACCTTC.

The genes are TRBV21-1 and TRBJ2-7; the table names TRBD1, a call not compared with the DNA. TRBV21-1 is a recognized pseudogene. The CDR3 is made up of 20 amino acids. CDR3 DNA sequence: TGTGCCAGCAGCCTATTACAGGGTCATCCCAAATTCGACTTCTCCTACGAGCAGTACGTC. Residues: CASSLLQGHPKFDFSYEQYV.

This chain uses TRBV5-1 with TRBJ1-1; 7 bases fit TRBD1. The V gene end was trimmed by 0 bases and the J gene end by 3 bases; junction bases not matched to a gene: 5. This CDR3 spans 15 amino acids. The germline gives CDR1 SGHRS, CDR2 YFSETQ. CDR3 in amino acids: CASSLADRDYTEAFF. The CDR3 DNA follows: TGCGCCAGCAGCTTGGCCGACAGGGATTACACTGAAGCTTTCTTT.

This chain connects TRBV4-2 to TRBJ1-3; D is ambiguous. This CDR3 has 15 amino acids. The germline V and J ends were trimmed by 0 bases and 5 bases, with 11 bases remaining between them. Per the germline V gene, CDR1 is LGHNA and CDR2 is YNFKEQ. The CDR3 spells CASSQDRGVRNTIYF. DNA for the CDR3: TGTGCCAGCAGCCAAGATCGAGGAGTGAGAAACACCATATATTTT.

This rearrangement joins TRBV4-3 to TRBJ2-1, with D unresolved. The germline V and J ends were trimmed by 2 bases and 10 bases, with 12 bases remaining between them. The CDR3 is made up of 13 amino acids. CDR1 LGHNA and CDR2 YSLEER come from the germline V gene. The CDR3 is CASSQQTQREQFF. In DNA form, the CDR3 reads TGCGCCAGCAGCCAACAAACCCAAAGGGAGCAGTTCTTC.

The CDR3: CASSLGRSSGSYEQYV. In DNA form, the CDR3 reads TGTGCCAGCAGCTTAGGGCGTAGCTCGGGCTCCTACGAGCAGTACGTC. The V and J genes are TRBV7-2 and TRBJ2-7; D is ambiguous. Trimming removed 1 base at V and 0 bases at J, with 13 bases between. CDR1 is SGHTA and CDR2 is FQGNSA in the germline V gene. The CDR3 covers 16 residues.

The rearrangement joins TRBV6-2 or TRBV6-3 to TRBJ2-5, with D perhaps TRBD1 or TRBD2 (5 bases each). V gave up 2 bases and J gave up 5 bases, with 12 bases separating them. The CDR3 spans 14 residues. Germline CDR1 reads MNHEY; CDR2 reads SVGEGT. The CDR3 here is CASSYVSGTETQYF. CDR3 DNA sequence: TGTGCCAGCAGTTACGTTTCGGGGACCGAGACCCAGTACTTC.

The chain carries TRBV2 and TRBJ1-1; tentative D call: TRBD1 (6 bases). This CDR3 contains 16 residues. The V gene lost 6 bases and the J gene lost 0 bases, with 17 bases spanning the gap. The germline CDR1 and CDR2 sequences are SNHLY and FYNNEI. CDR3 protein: CASSPTQRTVNTEAFF. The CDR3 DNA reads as TGTGCCAGCAGCCCCACCCAAAGGACAGTGAACACTGAAGCTTTCTTT.

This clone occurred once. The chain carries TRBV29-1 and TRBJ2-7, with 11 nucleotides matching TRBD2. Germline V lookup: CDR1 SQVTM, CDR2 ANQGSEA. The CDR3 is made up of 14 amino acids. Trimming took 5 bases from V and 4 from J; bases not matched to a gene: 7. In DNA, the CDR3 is TGCAGCGTTACCCGACTAGCGGGGTGGTACGAGCAGTACGTC. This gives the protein CSVTRLAGWYEQYV.